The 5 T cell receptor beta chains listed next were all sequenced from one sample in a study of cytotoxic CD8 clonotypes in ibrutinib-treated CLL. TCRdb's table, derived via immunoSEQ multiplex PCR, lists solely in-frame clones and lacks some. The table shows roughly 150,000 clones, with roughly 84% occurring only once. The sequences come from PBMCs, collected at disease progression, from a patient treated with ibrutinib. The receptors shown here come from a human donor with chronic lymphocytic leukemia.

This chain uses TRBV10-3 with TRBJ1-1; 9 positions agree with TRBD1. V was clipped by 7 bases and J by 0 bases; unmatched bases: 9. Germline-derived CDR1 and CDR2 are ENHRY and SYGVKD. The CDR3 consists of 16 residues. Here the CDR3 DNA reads TGTGCCATCAAAACCGGACAGGGGAATATGAACACTGAAGCTTTCTTT. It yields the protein CAIKTGQGNMNTEAFF.

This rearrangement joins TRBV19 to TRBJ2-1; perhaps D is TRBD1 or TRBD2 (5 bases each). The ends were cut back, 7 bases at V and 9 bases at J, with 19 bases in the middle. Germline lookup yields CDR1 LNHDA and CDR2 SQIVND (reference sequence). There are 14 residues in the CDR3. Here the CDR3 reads CASTIGRRGTEQFF. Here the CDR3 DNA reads TGTGCCAGTACCATTGGACGGAGAGGGACTGAGCAGTTCTTC.

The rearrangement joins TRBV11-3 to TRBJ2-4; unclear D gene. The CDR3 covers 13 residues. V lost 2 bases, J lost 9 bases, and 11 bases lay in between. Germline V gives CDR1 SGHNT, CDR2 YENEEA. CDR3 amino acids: CASSLTPVRIQYF. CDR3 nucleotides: TGTGCCAGCAGCTTAACCCCAGTCCGCATTCAGTACTTC. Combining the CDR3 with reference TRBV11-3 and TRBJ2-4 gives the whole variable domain EAGVVQSPRYKIIEKKQPVAFWCNPISGHNTLYWYLQNLGQGPELLIRYENEEAVDDSQLPKDRFSAERLKGVDSTLKIQPAELGDSAVYLCASSLTPVRIQYFGAGTRLSVL.

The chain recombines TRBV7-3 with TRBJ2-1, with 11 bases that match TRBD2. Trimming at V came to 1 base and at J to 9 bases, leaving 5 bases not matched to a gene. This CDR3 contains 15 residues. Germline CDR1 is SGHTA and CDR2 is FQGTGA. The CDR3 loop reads CASSLRLAGYIEQFF. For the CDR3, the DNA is TGTGCCAGCAGCTTAAGACTAGCGGGATATATTGAGCAGTTCTTC.

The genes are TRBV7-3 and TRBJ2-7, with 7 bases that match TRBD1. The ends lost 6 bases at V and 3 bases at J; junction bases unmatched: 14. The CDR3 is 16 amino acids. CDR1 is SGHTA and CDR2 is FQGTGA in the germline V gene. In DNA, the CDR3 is TGTGCCAGCAGAGAACGACCCGGGACAGCCCTCTACGAGCAGTACTTC. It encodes CASRERPGTALYEQYF. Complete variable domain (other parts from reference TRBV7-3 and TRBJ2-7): GAGVSQTPSNKVTEKGKYVELRCDPISGHTALYWYRQSLGQGPEFLIYFQGTGAADDSGLPNDRFFAVRPEGSVSTLKIQRTERGDSAVYLCASRERPGTALYEQYFGPGTRLTVT.